The sequence of this T cell receptor (beta chain) was determined in a study of T cell responses to AZD1222 COVID-19 vaccine. General study points: Spike-specific TCR repertoires showed rising breadth and depth after two AZD1222 doses.

This table comes from immunoSEQ multiplex PCR, and its TCRdb copy is limited to in-frame clones, with some not included. The table records approximately 35,000 clones, 65% to 90% of them present only once. Of note for this clone: Its antigen remains unknown.

Analysis merged second doses at about 4 or about 12 weeks. This CDR3 is 18 amino acids long. V gave up 0 bases and J gave up 5 bases; unmatched junction bases: 10. CDR1 is SEHNR, CDR2 FQNEAQ, per germline (reference sequence). The chain couples TRBV7-9 to TRBJ2-5; 12 bases agree with TRBD2. Here the sequenced sample was peripheral blood, taken 28 days after the second AZD1222 dose. The origin of this receptor is an adult who received the AZD1222 COVID-19 vaccine. Written as DNA, the CDR3 is TGTGCCAGCAGCTTAGCAAATCTGGCTAGCGGGGGGGACGAGACCCAGTACTTC. Its protein is CASSLANLASGGDETQYF.